A selection of T cell receptor beta chains follows, all from one sample in a study of OX40 agonist ivuxolimab in advanced cancers. Only in-frame clones appear in the TCRdb table, and some are missing; sequencing was by immunoSEQ multiplex PCR. This sample has roughly 82,000 clones, with around 90% found just once. The sample was CD4+ or CD8+ T cells sorted from blood, taken in a trial of the OX40 agonist ivuxolimab. Every receptor here comes from an adult with an advanced solid tumor such as melanoma, head and neck, liver or kidney cancer. The CDR3 runs from the conserved cysteine through the conserved F or W. The order of the fields is V gene, J gene, clone size, D gene, CDR3 protein, CDR3 DNA. D genes are given only for firm matches. Clone size is shown for a subset of rows, as once, few, many or a class of expanded clone.

v_gene: TRBV15
j_gene: TRBJ2-6
abundance: .
d_gene: .
CDR3aa: CATRSFGVAGANVLTF
CDR3nt: TGTGCCACCAGGAGTTTTGGGGTGGCAGGGGCCAACGTCCTGACTTTC

v_gene: TRBV19
j_gene: TRBJ2-5
abundance: .
d_gene: TRBD2
CDR3aa: CASSITGRGVRETQYF
CDR3nt: TGTGCCAGTAGTATCACCGGACGGGGGGTGAGGGAGACCCAGTACTTC

v_gene: TRBV28
j_gene: TRBJ1-5
abundance: .
d_gene: TRBD1
CDR3aa: CATASQGGGRNQPQHF
CDR3nt: TGTGCCACCGCTTCTCAGGGGGGAGGCCGAAATCAGCCCCAGCATTTT

v_gene: TRBV5-1
j_gene: TRBJ1-3
abundance: .
d_gene: .
CDR3aa: CASSLVGAGNTIYF
CDR3nt: TGCGCCAGCAGCTTGGTAGGGGCTGGAAACACCATATATTTT

v_gene: TRBV11-2
j_gene: TRBJ2-5
abundance: .
d_gene: .
CDR3aa: CASSLGRGRKTQYF
CDR3nt: TGTGCCAGCAGCTTAGGAAGGGGGAGAAAGACCCAGTACTTC

v_gene: TRBV2
j_gene: TRBJ2-3
abundance: .
d_gene: .
CDR3aa: CASSRGSSTDTQYF
CDR3nt: TGTGCCAGCAGCCGTGGCTCTAGCACAGATACGCAGTATTTT

v_gene: TRBV18
j_gene: TRBJ1-1
abundance: .
d_gene: .
CDR3aa: CASSPLQGHGAFF
CDR3nt: TGTGCCAGCTCACCACTCCAGGGTCACGGAGCTTTCTTT

v_gene: TRBV2
j_gene: TRBJ2-2
abundance: .
d_gene: TRBD2
CDR3aa: CASMRGALTGELFF
CDR3nt: TGTGCCAGCATGCGGGGGGCTCTCACCGGGGAGCTGTTTTTT

v_gene: TRBV28
j_gene: TRBJ1-1
abundance: once
d_gene: .
CDR3aa: CASSLAGRARLGAFF
CDR3nt: TGTGCCAGCAGTTTAGCCGGACGCGCCCGTCTCGGAGCTTTCTTT

v_gene: TRBV5-1
j_gene: TRBJ1-4
abundance: .
d_gene: .
CDR3aa: CASSVLGTANEKLFF
CDR3nt: TGCGCCAGCTCCGTACTCGGGACTGCTAATGAAAAACTGTTTTTT

v_gene: TRBV7-8
j_gene: TRBJ2-7
abundance: .
d_gene: TRBD2
CDR3aa: CASSFRTSGPWAYEQYF
CDR3nt: TGTGCCAGCAGCTTCCGGACTAGCGGCCCCTGGGCCTACGAGCAGTACTTC

v_gene: TRBV29-1
j_gene: TRBJ2-1
abundance: .
d_gene: TRBD2
CDR3aa: CSVVTSGRPNEQFF
CDR3nt: TGCAGCGTCGTGACTAGCGGGAGGCCGAATGAGCAGTTCTTC

v_gene: TRBV6-4
j_gene: TRBJ1-2
abundance: few
d_gene: TRBD1
CDR3aa: CASRRDWEQGAGGYTF
CDR3nt: TGTGCCAGCAGGCGAGACTGGGAACAGGGGGCCGGGGGCTACACCTTC